This T cell receptor beta chain is from a study of blood T cell repertoires in COVID-19. Trimming cost V 0 bases and J 6 bases, with 9 bases left between them. The CDR3 contains 14 residues. The germline gives CDR1 MGHRA, CDR2 YSYEKL. This clone was observed a handful of times. Method: immunoSEQ multiplex PCR; TCRdb's copy keeps in-frame clones and lacks some. This sample yields under 200,000 clones, of which around four fifths are seen a single time; 9.1% belongs to the top ten. The sample consisted of peripheral blood. The origin of this receptor is a woman of 80 years or more with active or convalescent COVID-19. The chain has TRBV4-1 and TRBJ1-5; D remains ambiguous. The CDR3 loop reads CASSQERARQPQHF. CDR3 nucleotide sequence: TGCGCCAGCAGCCAAGAGAGGGCCCGTCAGCCCCAGCATTTT.